Listed below are T cell receptor beta chains from one sample, sequenced in a study of blood T cell repertoires in COVID-19. Generated by immunoSEQ multiplex PCR, the TCRdb table keeps only in-frame clones and is missing some. The table has around 170,000 clones, around two thirds seen once; the top ten hold 2.5% to 3%. Sequencing was carried out using peripheral blood. The receptors here all came from an elderly woman with acute or convalescent COVID-19. The CDR3 runs from the conserved cysteine through the conserved F or W. D genes are given only for firm matches. Expanded clones get a size class; other rows say once, few or many, or leave the size out.

v_call: TRBV27
clone_size: .
j_call: TRBJ2-6
d_call: .
cdr3_aa: CASSSLSGANVLTF
cdr3_nt: TGTGCCAGCAGTTCCCTCTCTGGGGCCAACGTCCTGACTTTC

v_call: TRBV5-1
clone_size: once
j_call: TRBJ2-2
d_call: TRBD2
cdr3_aa: CASSLGPSGRAAGELFF
cdr3_nt: TGCGCCAGCAGCTTGGGTCCCAGCGGGAGGGCCGCCGGGGAGCTGTTTTTT

v_call: TRBV2
clone_size: .
j_call: TRBJ1-6
d_call: .
cdr3_aa: CASSPQGAPLHF
cdr3_nt: TGTGCCAGCAGTCCACAGGGAGCACCCCTCCACTTT

v_call: TRBV27
clone_size: once
j_call: TRBJ1-2
d_call: .
cdr3_aa: CASREQGRYGYTF
cdr3_nt: TGTGCCAGCAGGGAACAGGGTCGGTATGGCTACACCTTC

v_call: TRBV28
clone_size: .
j_call: TRBJ1-5
d_call: .
cdr3_aa: CASSFLRNQPQHF
cdr3_nt: TGTGCCAGCAGTTTTCTCCGGAATCAGCCCCAGCATTTT

v_call: TRBV6-5
clone_size: .
j_call: TRBJ1-6
d_call: TRBD1
cdr3_aa: CASSLDRGKGSPLHF
cdr3_nt: TGTGCCAGCAGCCTGGACAGGGGGAAAGGATCACCCCTCCACTTT

v_call: TRBV6-5
clone_size: .
j_call: TRBJ2-7
d_call: .
cdr3_aa: CASSKGGPSSYEQYF
cdr3_nt: TGTGCCAGCAGTAAGGGAGGACCCTCCTCCTACGAGCAGTACTTC

v_call: TRBV5-4
clone_size: .
j_call: TRBJ1-6
d_call: TRBD1
cdr3_aa: CASSLSGWTGNSPLHF
cdr3_nt: TGTGCCAGCAGCTTGAGTGGGTGGACAGGGAATTCACCCCTCCACTTT

v_call: TRBV7-2
clone_size: .
j_call: TRBJ2-7
d_call: .
cdr3_aa: CASSFSETEGRYEQYF
cdr3_nt: TGTGCCAGCAGCTTTTCCGAAACAGAGGGCCGGTACGAGCAGTACTTC

v_call: TRBV11-2
clone_size: .
j_call: TRBJ2-3
d_call: TRBD2
cdr3_aa: CASSFTSGWADTQYF
cdr3_nt: TGTGCCAGCAGCTTTACTAGCGGGTGGGCAGATACGCAGTATTTT

v_call: TRBV14
clone_size: once
j_call: TRBJ2-3
d_call: .
cdr3_aa: CASRRGMNTDTQYF
cdr3_nt: TGTGCCAGCAGGAGGGGGATGAACACAGATACGCAGTATTTT

v_call: TRBV27
clone_size: .
j_call: TRBJ2-3
d_call: TRBD2
cdr3_aa: CASSSKRLAVSTDTQYF
cdr3_nt: TGTGCCAGCAGTTCCAAGAGACTAGCGGTGAGCACAGATACGCAGTATTTT

v_call: TRBV29-1
clone_size: .
j_call: TRBJ2-4
d_call: TRBD1
cdr3_aa: CSVGDRAGAKNIQYF
cdr3_nt: TGCAGCGTTGGGGACAGGGCAGGTGCCAAAAACATTCAGTACTTC

v_call: TRBV28
clone_size: .
j_call: TRBJ1-5
d_call: .
cdr3_aa: CASSLMDSPYSNQPQHF
cdr3_nt: TGTGCCAGCAGTTTAATGGACAGCCCGTATAGCAATCAGCCCCAGCATTTT

v_call: TRBV7-2
clone_size: .
j_call: TRBJ2-1
d_call: TRBD2
cdr3_aa: CASSSLGRSSYNEQFF
cdr3_nt: TGTGCCAGCAGCTCCCTCGGGAGGAGCTCCTACAATGAGCAGTTCTTC

v_call: TRBV5-1
clone_size: .
j_call: TRBJ2-1
d_call: .
cdr3_aa: CASSLSLALDLYNEQFF
cdr3_nt: TGCGCCAGCAGCTTAAGCCTAGCCTTGGACCTCTACAATGAGCAGTTCTTC

v_call: TRBV27
clone_size: .
j_call: TRBJ2-2
d_call: .
cdr3_aa: CASSFTSFTGELFF
cdr3_nt: TGTGCCAGCAGTTTTACTAGTTTCACCGGGGAGCTGTTTTTT

v_call: TRBV5-1
clone_size: .
j_call: TRBJ2-5
d_call: .
cdr3_aa: CASSLGGFGETQYF
cdr3_nt: TGCGCCAGCAGCTTAGGCGGGTTTGGAGAGACCCAGTACTTC

v_call: TRBV5-1
clone_size: .
j_call: TRBJ1-1
d_call: TRBD1
cdr3_aa: CASSLMTGPTATEAFF
cdr3_nt: TGCGCCAGCAGCTTAATGACAGGGCCTACGGCCACTGAAGCTTTCTTT

v_call: TRBV10-2
clone_size: .
j_call: TRBJ1-5
d_call: .
cdr3_aa: CASMSLSNQPQHF
cdr3_nt: TGCGCCAGCATGTCCCTTAGCAATCAGCCCCAGCATTTT

v_call: TRBV18
clone_size: .
j_call: TRBJ1-1
d_call: .
cdr3_aa: CASSAGINTEAFF
cdr3_nt: TGTGCCAGCTCAGCAGGGATAAACACTGAAGCTTTCTTT

v_call: TRBV7-2
clone_size: .
j_call: TRBJ1-2
d_call: .
cdr3_aa: CASTERENYGYTF
cdr3_nt: TGTGCCAGCACCGAACGAGAAAACTATGGCTACACCTTC

v_call: TRBV6-5
clone_size: .
j_call: TRBJ1-2
d_call: TRBD1
cdr3_aa: CASRRQGSYGYTF
cdr3_nt: TGTGCCAGCAGGCGACAGGGCAGCTATGGCTACACCTTC

v_call: TRBV4-1
clone_size: .
j_call: TRBJ2-1
d_call: TRBD1
cdr3_aa: CASSQDPDRDVYNEQFF
cdr3_nt: TGCGCCAGCAGCCAAGACCCCGACAGGGATGTTTACAATGAGCAGTTCTTC

v_call: TRBV2
clone_size: .
j_call: TRBJ2-3
d_call: TRBD1
cdr3_aa: CASSRTGGLTDTQYF
cdr3_nt: TGTGCCAGCTCGAGGACAGGGGGCTTGACAGATACGCAGTATTTT

v_call: TRBV5-1
clone_size: .
j_call: TRBJ2-2
d_call: .
cdr3_aa: CASSLPGANTGELFF
cdr3_nt: TGCGCCAGCAGCTTGCCCGGTGCGAACACCGGGGAGCTGTTTTTT

v_call: TRBV18
clone_size: .
j_call: TRBJ2-2
d_call: .
cdr3_aa: CASSPLQGNTGELFF
cdr3_nt: TGTGCCAGCTCACCTCTCCAGGGGAACACCGGGGAGCTGTTTTTT

v_call: TRBV11-2
clone_size: .
j_call: TRBJ2-5
d_call: TRBD2
cdr3_aa: CASSSTSGGATQYF
cdr3_nt: TGTGCCAGCAGCTCGACTAGCGGAGGGGCGACCCAGTACTTC

v_call: TRBV6-2/TRBV6-3
clone_size: .
j_call: TRBJ1-5
d_call: .
cdr3_aa: CASSYRPGWDNQPQHF
cdr3_nt: TGTGCCAGCAGTTACCGTCCAGGGTGGGACAATCAGCCCCAGCATTTT

v_call: TRBV24-1
clone_size: .
j_call: TRBJ2-1
d_call: TRBD2
cdr3_aa: CATSDILAGDNEQFF
cdr3_nt: TGTGCCACCAGTGATATACTAGCGGGAGACAATGAGCAGTTCTTC

v_call: TRBV6-2/TRBV6-3
clone_size: .
j_call: TRBJ1-2
d_call: TRBD1
cdr3_aa: CASSYWTGEGYTF
cdr3_nt: TGTGCCAGCAGTTACTGGACAGGGGAGGGCTACACCTTC

v_call: TRBV6-5
clone_size: few
j_call: TRBJ2-1
d_call: TRBD2
cdr3_aa: CASSRGSGNEQFF
cdr3_nt: TGTGCCAGCTCCCGCGGGAGTGGAAATGAGCAGTTCTTC

v_call: TRBV2
clone_size: .
j_call: TRBJ1-2
d_call: TRBD1
cdr3_aa: CASSGEGQGALGYTF
cdr3_nt: TGTGCCAGCAGTGGGGAAGGACAGGGGGCGCTTGGCTACACCTTC

v_call: TRBV27
clone_size: .
j_call: TRBJ2-7
d_call: TRBD2
cdr3_aa: CASSWRQAGAYEQYF
cdr3_nt: TGTGCCAGCAGCTGGCGACAAGCGGGAGCCTACGAGCAGTACTTC

v_call: TRBV7-2
clone_size: .
j_call: TRBJ2-7
d_call: TRBD2
cdr3_aa: CASSLGPLAGYEQYF
cdr3_nt: TGTGCCAGCAGCTTAGGACCACTAGCGGGGTACGAGCAGTACTTC

v_call: TRBV28
clone_size: .
j_call: TRBJ1-6
d_call: .
cdr3_aa: CASSFPSDSLAHNSPLHF
cdr3_nt: TGTGCCAGCAGTTTTCCTTCGGACAGCCTCGCCCATAATTCACCCCTCCACTTT

v_call: TRBV19
clone_size: .
j_call: TRBJ2-7
d_call: .
cdr3_aa: CASSIRSGGTYEQYF
cdr3_nt: TGTGCCAGTAGTATAAGGTCAGGGGGGACCTACGAGCAGTACTTC

v_call: TRBV14
clone_size: .
j_call: TRBJ2-7
d_call: .
cdr3_aa: CASSQGTGVSYEQYF
cdr3_nt: TGTGCCAGCAGCCAAGGGACCGGGGTCTCCTACGAGCAGTACTTC

v_call: TRBV27
clone_size: .
j_call: TRBJ2-3
d_call: TRBD2
cdr3_aa: CASSPLWTSGTTDTQYF
cdr3_nt: TGTGCCAGCAGCCCGCTATGGACTAGCGGGACCACAGATACGCAGTATTTT

v_call: TRBV19
clone_size: .
j_call: TRBJ2-7
d_call: TRBD1
cdr3_aa: CASRTGQGPYEQYF
cdr3_nt: TGTGCCAGTAGGACTGGACAGGGCCCCTACGAGCAGTACTTC

v_call: TRBV2
clone_size: .
j_call: TRBJ1-6
d_call: .
cdr3_aa: CASKNTESVGSPLHF
cdr3_nt: TGTGCCAGCAAAAACACAGAGTCAGTTGGTTCACCCCTCCACTTT

v_call: TRBV10-3
clone_size: once
j_call: TRBJ2-5
d_call: .
cdr3_aa: CAIGRQPQETQYF
cdr3_nt: TGTGCCATCGGCAGACAGCCCCAAGAGACCCAGTACTTC